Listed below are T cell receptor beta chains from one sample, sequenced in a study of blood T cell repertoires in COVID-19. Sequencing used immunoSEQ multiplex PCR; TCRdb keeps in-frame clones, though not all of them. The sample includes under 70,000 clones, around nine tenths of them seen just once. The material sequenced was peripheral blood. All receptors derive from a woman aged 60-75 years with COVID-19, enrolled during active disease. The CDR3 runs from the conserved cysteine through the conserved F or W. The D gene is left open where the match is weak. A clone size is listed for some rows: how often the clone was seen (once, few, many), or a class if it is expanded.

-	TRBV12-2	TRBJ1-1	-	TGTGCAAGTCGCCCCTTGGGCAAGGGGGCGTCTGAAGCTTTCTTT	CASRPLGKGASEAFF
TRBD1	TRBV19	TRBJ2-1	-	TGTGCCAGTAGTACCTTCCGGGACAGGGAAAATGAGCAGTTCTTC	CASSTFRDRENEQFF
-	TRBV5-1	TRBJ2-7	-	TGCGCCAGCAGCTTCGGAACACCCGAGGGCGAGCAGTACTTC	CASSFGTPEGEQYF
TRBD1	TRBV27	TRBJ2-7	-	TGTGCCAGCAGTCCGGGACAGGGCTACGAGCAGTACTTC	CASSPGQGYEQYF
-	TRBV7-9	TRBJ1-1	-	TGTGCCAGCAGCTTAGAATCGTACACTGAAGCTTTCTTT	CASSLESYTEAFF
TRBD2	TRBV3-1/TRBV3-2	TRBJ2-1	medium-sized	TGTGCCAGCAGCCAAGGTGGCGCGGGAGGGCCGGCGAATGAGCAGTTCTTC	CASSQGGAGGPANEQFF
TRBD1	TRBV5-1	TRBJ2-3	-	TGCGCCAGCAGCTTGGGACAGGGGTCGGGCACAGATACGCAGTATTTT	CASSLGQGSGTDTQYF
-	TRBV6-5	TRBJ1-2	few	TGTGCCAGCAGTTATAGGACAGCCTATGGCTACACCTTC	CASSYRTAYGYTF
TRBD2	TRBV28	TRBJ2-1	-	TGTGCCAGCAGTTTAATCGGACTAGCGACCTACAATGAGCAGTTCTTC	CASSLIGLATYNEQFF
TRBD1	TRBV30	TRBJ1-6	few	TGTGCCTGGAAAAACAGGGGGCAGAATTCACCCCTCCACTTT	CAWKNRGQNSPLHF
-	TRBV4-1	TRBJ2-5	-	TGCGCCAGCAGGCCTACTAGTACTACAGAGACCCAGTACTTC	CASRPTSTTETQYF
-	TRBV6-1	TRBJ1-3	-	TGTGCCAGCGCGGGAGGCCGATCTGGAAACACCATATATTTT	CASAGGRSGNTIYF
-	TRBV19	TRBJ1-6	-	TGTGCCAGTAGTATAGACAGGAATAGTAATTCACCCCTCCACTTT	CASSIDRNSNSPLHF
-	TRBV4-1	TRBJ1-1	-	TGCGCCAGCAGCCAAGAAGAGTCCAGGGTACACACTGAAGCTTTCTTT	CASSQEESRVHTEAFF
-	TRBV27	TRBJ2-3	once	TGTGCCAGCAGGGGCGGGTCCGGCGCGGGTAGCACAGATACGCAGTATTTT	CASRGGSGAGSTDTQYF
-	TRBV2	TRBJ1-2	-	TGTGCCAGCAGTGAAGTGGGACGGAGGGGCTATGGCTACACCTTC	CASSEVGRRGYGYTF
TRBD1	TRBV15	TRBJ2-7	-	TGTGCCACCAGCAGAGATTTGACAGGGGGCGGCGAGCAGTACTTC	CATSRDLTGGGEQYF
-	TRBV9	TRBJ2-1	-	TGTGCCAGCAGCGTATTGGCAAATGAGCAGTTCTTC	CASSVLANEQFF
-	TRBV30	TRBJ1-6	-	TGTGCCCCACGGGGAGACTCAGGCTCACCCCTCCACTTT	CAPRGDSGSPLHF
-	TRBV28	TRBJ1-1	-	TGTGCCAGCACCCGGGGGTTGAACACTGAAGCTTTCTTT	CASTRGLNTEAFF